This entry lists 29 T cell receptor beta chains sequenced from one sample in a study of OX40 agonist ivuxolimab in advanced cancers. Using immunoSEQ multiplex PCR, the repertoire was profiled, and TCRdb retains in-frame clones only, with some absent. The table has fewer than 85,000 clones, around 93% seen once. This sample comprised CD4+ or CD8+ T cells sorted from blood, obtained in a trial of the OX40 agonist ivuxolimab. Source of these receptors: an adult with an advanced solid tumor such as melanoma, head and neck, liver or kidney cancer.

The CDR3 region has the DNA TGTGCCAGCGCCGAAGTAGCGGGAGCAGATACGCAGTATTTT. It yields the protein CASAEVAGADTQYF. The J gene is TRBJ2-3, the V gene TRBV27; 9 bases map to TRBD2. The trim removed 8 bases at V and 4 bases at J, leaving 7 bases unmatched. Per germline, CDR1 MNHEY and CDR2 SMNVEV (reference sequence). This CDR3 contains 14 residues.

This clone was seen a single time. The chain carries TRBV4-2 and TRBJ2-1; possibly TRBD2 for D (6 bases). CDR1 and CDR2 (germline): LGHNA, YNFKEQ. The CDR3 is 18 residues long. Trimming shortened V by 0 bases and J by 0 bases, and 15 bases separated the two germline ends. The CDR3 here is CASSQDGAGRSSYNEQFF. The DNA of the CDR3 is TGTGCCAGCAGCCAAGATGGCGCGGGGAGAAGCTCCTACAATGAGCAGTTCTTC.

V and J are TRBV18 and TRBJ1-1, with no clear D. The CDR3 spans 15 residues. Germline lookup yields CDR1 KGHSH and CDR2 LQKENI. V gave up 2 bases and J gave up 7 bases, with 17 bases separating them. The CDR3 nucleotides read TGTGCCAGCTCACCAGGGGTCTTCACGGGGAGTGAAGCTTTCTTT. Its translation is CASSPGVFTGSEAFF.

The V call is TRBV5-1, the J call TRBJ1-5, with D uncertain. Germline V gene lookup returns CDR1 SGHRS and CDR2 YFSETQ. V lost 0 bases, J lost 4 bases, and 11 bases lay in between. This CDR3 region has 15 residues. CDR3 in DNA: TGCGCCAGCAGCTTGGAAGGGTTGTGGAATCAGCCCCAGCATTTT. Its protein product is CASSLEGLWNQPQHF.

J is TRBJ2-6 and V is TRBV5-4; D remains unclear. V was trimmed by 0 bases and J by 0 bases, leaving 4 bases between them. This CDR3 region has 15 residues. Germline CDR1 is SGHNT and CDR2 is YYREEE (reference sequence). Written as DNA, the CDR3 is TGTGCCAGCAGCTTGGGTGGCTCTGGGGCCAACGTCCTGACTTTC. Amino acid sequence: CASSLGGSGANVLTF.

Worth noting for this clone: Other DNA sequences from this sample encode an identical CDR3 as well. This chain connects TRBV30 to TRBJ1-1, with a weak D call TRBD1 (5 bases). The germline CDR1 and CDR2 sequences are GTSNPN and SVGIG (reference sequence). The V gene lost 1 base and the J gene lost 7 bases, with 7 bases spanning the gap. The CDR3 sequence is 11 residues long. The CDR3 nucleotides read TGTGCCTGGAGTGGGGGGGGTGAAGCTTTCTTT. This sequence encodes CAWSGGGEAFF.

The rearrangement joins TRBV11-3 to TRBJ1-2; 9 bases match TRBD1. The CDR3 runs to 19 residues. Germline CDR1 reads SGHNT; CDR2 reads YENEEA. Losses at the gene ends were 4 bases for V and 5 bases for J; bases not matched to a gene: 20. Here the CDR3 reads CASSSHNPRWDRVIYGYTF. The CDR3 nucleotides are TGTGCCAGCAGCTCCCATAACCCCCGTTGGGACAGGGTCATTTATGGCTACACCTTC.

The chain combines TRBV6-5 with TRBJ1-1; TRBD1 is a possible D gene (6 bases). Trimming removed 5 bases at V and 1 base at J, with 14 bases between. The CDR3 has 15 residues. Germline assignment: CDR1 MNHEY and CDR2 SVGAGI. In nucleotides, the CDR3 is TGTGCCAGCAGTGCACAGGGCGCGGGGAACACTGAAGCTTTCTTT. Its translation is CASSAQGAGNTEAFF.

CDR3 residues: CAWSVMRETWSGRAFGANVLTF. Written as DNA, the CDR3 is TGTGCCTGGAGTGTAATGAGGGAAACCTGGAGCGGGAGGGCCTTTGGGGCCAACGTCCTGACTTTC. The chain recombines TRBV30 with TRBJ2-6; 10 nucleotides line up with TRBD2. V gave up 0 bases and J gave up 3 bases; unmatched junction bases: 20. The CDR3 runs to 22 residues. Germline CDR1 reads GTSNPN; CDR2 reads SVGIG (reference sequence). The whole variable domain, filled in from reference TRBV30 and TRBJ2-6, reads SQTIHQWPATLVQPVGSPLSLECTVEGTSNPNLYWYRQAAGRGLQLLFYSVGIGQISSEVPQNLSASRPQDRQFILSSKKLLLSDSGFYLCAWSVMRETWSGRAFGANVLTFGAGSRLTVL.

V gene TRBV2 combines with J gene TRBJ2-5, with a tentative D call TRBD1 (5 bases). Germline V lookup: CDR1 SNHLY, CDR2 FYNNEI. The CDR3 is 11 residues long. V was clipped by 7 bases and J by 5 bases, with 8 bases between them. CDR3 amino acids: CASNNRETQYF. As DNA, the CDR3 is TGTGCCAGCAATAACAGGGAGACCCAGTACTTC. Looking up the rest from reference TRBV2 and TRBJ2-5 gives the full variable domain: EPEVTQTPSHQVTQMGQEVILRCVPISNHLYFYWYRQILGQKVEFLVSFYNNEISEKSEIFDDQFSVERPDGSNFTLKIRSTKLEDSAMYFCASNNRETQYFGPGTRLLVL.

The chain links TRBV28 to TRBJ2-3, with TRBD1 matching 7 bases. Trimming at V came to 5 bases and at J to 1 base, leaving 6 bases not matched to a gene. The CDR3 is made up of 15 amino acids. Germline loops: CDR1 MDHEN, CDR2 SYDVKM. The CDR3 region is CASSPPGQRTDTQYF. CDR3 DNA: TGTGCCAGCAGTCCACCGGGACAGCGCACAGATACGCAGTATTTT.

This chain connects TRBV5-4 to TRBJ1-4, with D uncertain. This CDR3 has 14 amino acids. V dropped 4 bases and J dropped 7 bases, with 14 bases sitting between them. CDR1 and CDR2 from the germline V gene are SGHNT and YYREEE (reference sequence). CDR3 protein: CASSPAGDIEKLFF. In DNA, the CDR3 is TGTGCCAGCAGCCCAGCGGGTGATATTGAAAAACTGTTTTTT. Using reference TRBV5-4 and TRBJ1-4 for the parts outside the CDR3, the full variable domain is ETGVTQSPTHLIKTRGQQVTLRCSSQSGHNTVSWYQQALGQGPQFIFQYYREEENGRGNFPPRFSGLQFPNYSSELNVNALELDDSALYLCASSPAGDIEKLFFGSGTQLSVL.

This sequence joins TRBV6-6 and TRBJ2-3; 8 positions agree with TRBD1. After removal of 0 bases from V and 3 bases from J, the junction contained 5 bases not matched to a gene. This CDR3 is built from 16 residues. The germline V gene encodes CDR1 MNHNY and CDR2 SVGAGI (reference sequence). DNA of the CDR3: TGTGCCAGCAGTTACTCCAGGACAGGGCCAACAGATACGCAGTATTTT. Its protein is CASSYSRTGPTDTQYF.

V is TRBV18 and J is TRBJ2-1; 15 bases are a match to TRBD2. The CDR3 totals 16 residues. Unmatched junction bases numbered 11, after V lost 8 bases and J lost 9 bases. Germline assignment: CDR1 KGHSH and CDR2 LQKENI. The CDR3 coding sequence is TGTGCCAGCAGCGAATCGGGACTAGCGGGAGGTGGTGAGCAGTTCTTC. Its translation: CASSESGLAGGGEQFF.

The CDR3: CAWSQDRDTEAFF. In DNA, the CDR3 is TGTGCCTGGAGTCAGGACAGGGACACTGAAGCTTTCTTT. The chain links TRBV30 to TRBJ1-1; TRBD1 aligns across 8 bases. The CDR3 extends over 13 amino acids. Per germline, CDR1 GTSNPN and CDR2 SVGIG (reference sequence). J gave up 3 bases and V 2 bases, and 2 bases lay outside the gene matches.

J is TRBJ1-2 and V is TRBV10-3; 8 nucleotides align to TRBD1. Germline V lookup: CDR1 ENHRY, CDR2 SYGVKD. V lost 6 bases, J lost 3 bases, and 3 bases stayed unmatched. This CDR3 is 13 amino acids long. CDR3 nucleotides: TGTGCCATCAGGGACAGGGAGCACTATGGCTACACCTTC. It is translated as CAIRDREHYGYTF.

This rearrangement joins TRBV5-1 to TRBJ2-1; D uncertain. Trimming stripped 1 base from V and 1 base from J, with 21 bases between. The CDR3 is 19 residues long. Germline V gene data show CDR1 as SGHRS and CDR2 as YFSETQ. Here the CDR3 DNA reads TGCGCCAGCAGCTTGCCGCGGCGTGAAGGGTCCCCATCCTACAATGAGCAGTTCTTC. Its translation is CASSLPRREGSPSYNEQFF.

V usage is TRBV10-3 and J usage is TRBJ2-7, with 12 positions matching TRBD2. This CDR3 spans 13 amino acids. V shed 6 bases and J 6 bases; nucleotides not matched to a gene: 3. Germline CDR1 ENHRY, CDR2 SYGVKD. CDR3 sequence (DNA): TGTGCCATCAGGCCGGGACTAGCGGGCGAGCAGTACTTC. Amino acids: CAIRPGLAGEQYF.

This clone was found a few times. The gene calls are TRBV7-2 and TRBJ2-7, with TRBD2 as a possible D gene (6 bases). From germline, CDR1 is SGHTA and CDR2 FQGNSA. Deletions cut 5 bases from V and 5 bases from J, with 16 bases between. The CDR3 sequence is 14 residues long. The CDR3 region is CASSPTGVRNEQYF. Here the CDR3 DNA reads TGTGCCAGCAGCCCAACGGGAGTTCGCAACGAGCAGTACTTC.

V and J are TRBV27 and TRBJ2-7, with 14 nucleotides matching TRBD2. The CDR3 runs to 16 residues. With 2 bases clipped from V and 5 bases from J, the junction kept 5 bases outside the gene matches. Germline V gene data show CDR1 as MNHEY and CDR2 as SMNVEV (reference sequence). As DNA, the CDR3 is TGTGCCAGCAGTTTACTGACTAGCGGGAGGGCCCACGAGCAGTACTTC. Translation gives CASSLLTSGRAHEQYF.

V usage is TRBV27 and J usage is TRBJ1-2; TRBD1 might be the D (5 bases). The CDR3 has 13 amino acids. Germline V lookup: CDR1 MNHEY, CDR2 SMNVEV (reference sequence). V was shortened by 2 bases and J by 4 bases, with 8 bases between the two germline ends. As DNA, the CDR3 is TGTGCCAGCAGTTTACGGAGGGGCTATGGCTACACCTTC. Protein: CASSLRRGYGYTF.

The CDR3 region has the DNA TGTGCCAGCAGCTTGGGGCATCCCATCACAGATACGCAGTATTTT. It specifies CASSLGHPITDTQYF. The chain recombines TRBV5-4 with TRBJ2-3; no reliable D call. The CDR3 has 15 residues. V was shortened by 0 bases and J by 2 bases, with 10 bases between the two germline ends. Per the germline V gene, CDR1 is SGHNT and CDR2 is YYREEE (reference sequence).

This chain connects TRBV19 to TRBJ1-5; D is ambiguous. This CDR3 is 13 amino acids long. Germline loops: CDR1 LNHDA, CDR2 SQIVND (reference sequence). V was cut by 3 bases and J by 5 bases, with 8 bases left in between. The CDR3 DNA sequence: TGTGCCAGTAGTATCCCCGGTTATCAGCCCCAGCATTTT. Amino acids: CASSIPGYQPQHF.

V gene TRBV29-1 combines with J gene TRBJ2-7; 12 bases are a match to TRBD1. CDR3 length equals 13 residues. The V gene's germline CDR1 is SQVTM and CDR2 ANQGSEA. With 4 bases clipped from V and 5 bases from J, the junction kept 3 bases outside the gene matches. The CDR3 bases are TGCAGCGTTGCCGGGACAGGGGGCCACGAGCAGTACTTC. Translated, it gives CSVAGTGGHEQYF.

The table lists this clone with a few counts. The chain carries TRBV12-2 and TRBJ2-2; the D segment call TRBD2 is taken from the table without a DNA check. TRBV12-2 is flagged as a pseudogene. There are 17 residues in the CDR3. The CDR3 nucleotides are TGTGCAAGTCGCTTAGGGACTAGCGGGAGGTTGACCGGGGAGCTGTTTTTT. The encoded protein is CASRLGTSGRLTGELFF.

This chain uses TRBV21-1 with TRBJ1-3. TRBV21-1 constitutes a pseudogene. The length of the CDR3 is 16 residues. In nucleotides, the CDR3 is TGTGCCAGCAGCAAAGTGGAGGCCAACTCTGGAAACACCATATATTTT. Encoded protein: CASSKVEANSGNTIYF.

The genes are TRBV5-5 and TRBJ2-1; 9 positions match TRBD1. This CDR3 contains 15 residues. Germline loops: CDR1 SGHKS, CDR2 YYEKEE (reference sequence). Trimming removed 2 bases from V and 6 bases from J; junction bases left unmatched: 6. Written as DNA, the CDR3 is TGTGCCAGCAGCTTCCCGGGACAGGGCCTCAATGAGCAGTTCTTC. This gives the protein CASSFPGQGLNEQFF.

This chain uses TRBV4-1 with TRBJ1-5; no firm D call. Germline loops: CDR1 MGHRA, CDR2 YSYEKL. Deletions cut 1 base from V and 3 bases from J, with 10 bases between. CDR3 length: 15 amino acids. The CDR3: CASSQGWRANQPQHF. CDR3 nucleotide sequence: TGCGCCAGCAGCCAAGGGTGGAGGGCCAATCAGCCCCAGCATTTT.

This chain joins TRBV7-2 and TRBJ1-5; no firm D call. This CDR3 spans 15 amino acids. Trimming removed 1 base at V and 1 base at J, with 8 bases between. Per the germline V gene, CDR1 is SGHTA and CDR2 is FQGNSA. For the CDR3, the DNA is TGTGCCAGCAGCTTAGTTGCTGGGAGCAATCAGCCCCAGCATTTT. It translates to CASSLVAGSNQPQHF.